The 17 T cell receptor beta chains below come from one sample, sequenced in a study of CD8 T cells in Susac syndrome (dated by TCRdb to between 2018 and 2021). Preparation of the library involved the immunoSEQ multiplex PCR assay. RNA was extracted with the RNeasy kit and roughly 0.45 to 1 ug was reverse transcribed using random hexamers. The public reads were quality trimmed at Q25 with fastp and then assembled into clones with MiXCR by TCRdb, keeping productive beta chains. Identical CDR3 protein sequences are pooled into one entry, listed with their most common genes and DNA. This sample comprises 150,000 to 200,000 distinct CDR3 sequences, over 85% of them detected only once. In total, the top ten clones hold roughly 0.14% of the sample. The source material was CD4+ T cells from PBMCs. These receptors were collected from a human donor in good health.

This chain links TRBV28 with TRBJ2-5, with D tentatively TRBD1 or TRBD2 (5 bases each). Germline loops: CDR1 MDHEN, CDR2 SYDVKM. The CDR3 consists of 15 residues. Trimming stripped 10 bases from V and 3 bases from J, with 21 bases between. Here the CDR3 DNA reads TGTGCCACTTACGTCTCGGGGCTGGGGAAAGAGACCCAGTACTTC. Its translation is CATYVSGLGKETQYF. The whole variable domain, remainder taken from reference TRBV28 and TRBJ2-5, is DVKVTQSSRYLVKRTGEKVFLECVQDMDHENMFWYRQDPGLGLRLIYFSYDVKMKEKGDIPEGYSVSREKKERFSLILESASTNQTSMYLCATYVSGLGKETQYFGPGTRLLVL.

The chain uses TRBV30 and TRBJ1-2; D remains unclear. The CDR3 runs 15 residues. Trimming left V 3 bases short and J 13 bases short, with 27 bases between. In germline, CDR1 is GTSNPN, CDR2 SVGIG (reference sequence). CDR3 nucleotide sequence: TGTGCCTGGAGCACAATAGACGCGGAGATAACCGATCTCACCTTC. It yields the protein CAWSTIDAEITDLTF.

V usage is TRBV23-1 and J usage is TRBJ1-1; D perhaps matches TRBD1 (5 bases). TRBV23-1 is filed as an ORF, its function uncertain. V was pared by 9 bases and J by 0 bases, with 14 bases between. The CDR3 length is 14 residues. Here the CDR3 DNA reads TGCGCCAGGACGCGGGACCACTTGAACACTGAAGCTTTCTTT. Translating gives CARTRDHLNTEAFF.

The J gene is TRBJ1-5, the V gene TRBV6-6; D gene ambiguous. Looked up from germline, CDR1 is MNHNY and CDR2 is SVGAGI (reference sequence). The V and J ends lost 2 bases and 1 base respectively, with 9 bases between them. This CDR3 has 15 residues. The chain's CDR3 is CASSYRTGSNQPQHF. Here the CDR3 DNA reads TGTGCCAGCAGTTACCGTACTGGAAGCAATCAGCCCCAGCATTTT.

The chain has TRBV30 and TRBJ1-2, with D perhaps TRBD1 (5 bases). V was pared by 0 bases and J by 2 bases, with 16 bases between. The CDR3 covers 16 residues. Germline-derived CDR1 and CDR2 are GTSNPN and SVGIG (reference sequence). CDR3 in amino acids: CAWSVSGIRENYGYTF. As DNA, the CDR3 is TGTGCCTGGAGTGTCTCTGGGATCAGGGAGAACTATGGCTACACCTTC.

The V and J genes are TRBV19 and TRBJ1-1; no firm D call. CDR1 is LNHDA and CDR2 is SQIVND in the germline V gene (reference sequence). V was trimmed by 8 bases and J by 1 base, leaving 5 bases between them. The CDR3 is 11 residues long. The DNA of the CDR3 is TGTGCCAGTCAAAAGAACACTGAAGCTTTCTTT. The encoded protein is CASQKNTEAFF. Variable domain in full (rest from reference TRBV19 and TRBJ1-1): DGGITQSPKYLFRKEGQNVTLSCEQNLNHDAMYWYRQDPGQGLRLIYYSQIVNDFQKGDIAEGYSVSREKKESFPLTVTSAQKNPTAFYLCASQKNTEAFFGQGTRLTVV.

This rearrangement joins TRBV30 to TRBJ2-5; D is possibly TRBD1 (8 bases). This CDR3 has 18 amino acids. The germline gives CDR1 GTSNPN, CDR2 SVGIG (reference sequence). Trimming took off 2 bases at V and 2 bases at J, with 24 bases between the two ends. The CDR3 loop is CAWSFIRGRGFGQETQYF. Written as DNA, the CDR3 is TGTGCCTGGAGTTTCATCAGGGGGCGGGGGTTTGGGCAAGAGACCCAGTACTTC.

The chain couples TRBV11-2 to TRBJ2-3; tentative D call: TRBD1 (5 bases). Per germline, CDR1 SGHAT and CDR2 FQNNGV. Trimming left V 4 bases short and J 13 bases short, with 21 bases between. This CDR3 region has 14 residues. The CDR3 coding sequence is TGTGCCAGCAGCTCTATAACAATAGGGAAAGGGGAGTATTTT. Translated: CASSSITIGKGEYF.

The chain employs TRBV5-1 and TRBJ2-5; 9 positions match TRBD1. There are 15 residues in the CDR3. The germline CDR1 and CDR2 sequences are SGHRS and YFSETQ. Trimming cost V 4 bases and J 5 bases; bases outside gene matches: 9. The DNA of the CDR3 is TGCGCCAGCAGCCAAGGGGACAGGGAAAGGGAGACCCAGTACTTC. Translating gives CASSQGDRERETQYF.

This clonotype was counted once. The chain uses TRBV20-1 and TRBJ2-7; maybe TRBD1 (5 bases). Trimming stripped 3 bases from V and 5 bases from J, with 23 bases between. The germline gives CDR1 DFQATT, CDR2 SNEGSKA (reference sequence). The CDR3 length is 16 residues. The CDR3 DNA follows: TGCAGTGCTAGGGGGCTTGAGGCGGTGGGAATCCACGAGCAGTACTTC. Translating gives CSARGLEAVGIHEQYF.

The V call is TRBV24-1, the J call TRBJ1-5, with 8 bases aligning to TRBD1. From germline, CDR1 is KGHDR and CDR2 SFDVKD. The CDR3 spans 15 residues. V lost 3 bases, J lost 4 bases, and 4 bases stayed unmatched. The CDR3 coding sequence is TGTGCCACCAGTGATCCCCGGACAGGGAATCAGCCCCAGCATTTT. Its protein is CATSDPRTGNQPQHF.

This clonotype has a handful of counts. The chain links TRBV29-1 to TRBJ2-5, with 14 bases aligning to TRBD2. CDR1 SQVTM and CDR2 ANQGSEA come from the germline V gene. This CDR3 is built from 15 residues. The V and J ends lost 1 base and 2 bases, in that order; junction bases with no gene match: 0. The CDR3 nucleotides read TGCAGCGTTGAAGGGACTAGCGGGGGGCAAGAGACCCAGTACTTC. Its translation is CSVEGTSGGQETQYF.

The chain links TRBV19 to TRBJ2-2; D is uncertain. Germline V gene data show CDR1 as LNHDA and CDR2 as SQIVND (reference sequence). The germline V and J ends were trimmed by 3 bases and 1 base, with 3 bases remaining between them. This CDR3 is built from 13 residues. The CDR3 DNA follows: TGTGCCAGTAGTATGCAGAACACCGGGGAGCTGTTTTTT. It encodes CASSMQNTGELFF.

The CDR3 here is CASSQYTGELFF. In DNA, the CDR3 is TGTGCCAGCAGCCAATACACCGGGGAGCTGTTTTTT. This chain uses TRBV7-2 with TRBJ2-2; D is unresolved. CDR1 is SGHTA, CDR2 FQGNSA, per germline. CDR3 size: 12 residues. V was cut by 5 bases and J by 3 bases, with 4 bases left in between.

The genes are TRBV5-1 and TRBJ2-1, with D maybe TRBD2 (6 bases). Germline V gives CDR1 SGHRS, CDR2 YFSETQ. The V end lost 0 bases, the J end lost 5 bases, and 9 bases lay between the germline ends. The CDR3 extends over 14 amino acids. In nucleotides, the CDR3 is TGCGCCAGCAGCTTGGGCTCGGGGGACAATGAGCAGTTCTTC. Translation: CASSLGSGDNEQFF.

CDR3 coding DNA: TGTGCCAGCAGCTCGACAGCACCTCGCTCTGGAAACACCATATATTTT. It specifies CASSSTAPRSGNTIYF. The chain has TRBV9 and TRBJ1-3; TRBD1 is a possible D gene (5 bases). In germline, CDR1 is SGDLS, CDR2 YYNGEE. V gave up 4 bases and J gave up 0 bases, with 14 bases separating them. This CDR3 region has 16 residues.

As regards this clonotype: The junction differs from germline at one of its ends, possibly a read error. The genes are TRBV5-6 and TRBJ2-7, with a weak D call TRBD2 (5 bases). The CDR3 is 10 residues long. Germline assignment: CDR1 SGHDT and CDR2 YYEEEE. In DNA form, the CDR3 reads TGTGCCAGCCGCGACTACGGGCAGTACTTC. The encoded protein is CASRDYGQYF.